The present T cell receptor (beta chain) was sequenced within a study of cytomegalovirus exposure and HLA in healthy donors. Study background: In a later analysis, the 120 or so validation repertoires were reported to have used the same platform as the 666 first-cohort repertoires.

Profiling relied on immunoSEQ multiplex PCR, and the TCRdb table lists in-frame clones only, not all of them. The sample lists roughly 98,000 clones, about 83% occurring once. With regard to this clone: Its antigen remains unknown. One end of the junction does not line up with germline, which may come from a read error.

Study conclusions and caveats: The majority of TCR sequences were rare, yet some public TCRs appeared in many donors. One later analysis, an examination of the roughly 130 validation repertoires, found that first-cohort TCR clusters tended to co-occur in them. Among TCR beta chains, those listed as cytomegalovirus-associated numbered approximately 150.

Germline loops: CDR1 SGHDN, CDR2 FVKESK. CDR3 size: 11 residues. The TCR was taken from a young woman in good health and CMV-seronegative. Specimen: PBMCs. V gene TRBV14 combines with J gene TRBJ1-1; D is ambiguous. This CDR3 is CASSQSPEAFF. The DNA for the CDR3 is TGTGCCAGCAGCCAATCCCCTGAGGCTTTCTTT.